This TCR beta chain was sequenced in a study of shared clonotypes between healthy human individuals. Study-level results: Across subsets, estimated richness was generally greater for naive than for memory populations. Non-shared clonotypes were found to have lower generation probabilities than the clonotypes that were shared by all four of the sorted-subset donors.

Regarding this clone: Its matching antigen is unknown. Other DNA sequences from this sample encode an identical CDR3 as well.

At deep level, the assay was performed. TCRdb keeps only in-frame clones here, not all; method: immunoSEQ multiplex PCR. The sample shows around 1.1 million clones, approximately 80% of them seen only once. The sequence was collected from a man younger than 35 in good health. Some clones in this sample may be carry-over from other donors' samples. Source material: memory CD4+ T cells from PBMCs. Indicated subset: CD45RA-negative fraction.

CDR3 region: CASSLQGAGELFF. The CDR3 DNA follows: TGTGCCAGCAGCCTACAGGGGGCCGGGGAGCTGTTTTTT. The rearrangement joins TRBV2 to TRBJ2-2; 8 bases fit TRBD1. CDR3 length equals 13 residues. With V trimmed by 6 bases and J by 6 bases, 3 bases remained unmatched. In germline, CDR1 is SNHLY, CDR2 FYNNEI.